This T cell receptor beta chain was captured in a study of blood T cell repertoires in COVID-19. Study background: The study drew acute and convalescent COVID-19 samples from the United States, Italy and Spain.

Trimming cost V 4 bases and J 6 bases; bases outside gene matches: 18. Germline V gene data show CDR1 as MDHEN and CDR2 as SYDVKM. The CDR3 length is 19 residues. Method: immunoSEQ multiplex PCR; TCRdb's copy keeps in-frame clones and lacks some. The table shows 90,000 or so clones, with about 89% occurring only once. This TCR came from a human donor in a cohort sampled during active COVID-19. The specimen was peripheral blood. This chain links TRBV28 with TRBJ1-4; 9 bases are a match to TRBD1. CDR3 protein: CASSSLRDRAAGGDEKLFF. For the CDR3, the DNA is TGTGCCAGCAGTTCCCTCCGGGACAGGGCGGCGGGGGGTGATGAAAAACTGTTTTTT.